This T cell receptor (beta chain) was retrieved from a study of T-cell reconstitution after alpha-beta-depleted transplantation in children. Unique molecular identifiers were built into the TCRbeta library. From the PCR reads, TCRdb called clonotypes with MiXCR, one entry per CDR3 protein. The table has about 440,000 distinct CDR3 sequences, approximately 42% seen once. CDR3 length equals 15 residues. The V gene's germline CDR1 is SGHTA and CDR2 FQGNSA. V dropped 8 bases and J dropped 5; count of bases not matched to a gene: 10. A word on this clonotype: The target antigen is unknown.

Broader study findings: One year post-transplant, T-cell counts and diversity were largely derived from T cells produced anew.

The chain employs TRBV7-2 and TRBJ2-2, with 8 bases matching TRBD2. The clonotype comes from a girl aged 2 to 9 with aplastic anemia, due to receive a stem cell transplant. This specimen consisted of PBMCs, obtained before TCRalphabeta/CD19-depleted stem cell transplant. DNA for the CDR3: TGTGCCAGCCGGGGGGGGAGTCGGAGTACCGGGGAGCTGTTTTTT. Translating it yields CASRGGSRSTGELFF.